Following are 31 T cell receptor beta chains from one sample sequenced in a study of blood T cell repertoires in COVID-19. Assay used: immunoSEQ multiplex PCR; TCRdb lists only in-frame clones, some missing. The sample contains approximately 30,000 clones, around nine tenths of which appear only once. The sample was peripheral blood. Receptors were obtained from a human donor in a cohort sampled during active COVID-19.

V gene TRBV2 combines with J gene TRBJ1-3; 7 bases agree with TRBD1. J gave up 4 bases and V 7 bases, and 22 bases lay outside the gene matches. The germline V gene has CDR1 SNHLY and CDR2 FYNNEI. The CDR3 extends over 19 amino acids. CDR3 DNA: TGTGCCAGCAACGACCCATATCACAGGGGTGGGTCCTTCGGAAACACCATATATTTT. This sequence encodes CASNDPYHRGGSFGNTIYF.

This clone was found a few times. V usage is TRBV3-1 (or the pseudogene TRBV3-2) and J usage is TRBJ2-3, with D possibly matching TRBD1 (6 bases). This CDR3 region has 18 residues. CDR1 and CDR2 (germline): LGHDT, YNNKEL (reference sequence). The ends were cut back, 3 bases at V and 2 bases at J, with 21 bases in the middle. The CDR3 nucleotides read TGTGCCAGCAGCCACCCAAACTACAGGGTAGGGCCCACAGATACGCAGTATTTT. Translated, it gives CASSHPNYRVGPTDTQYF.

The gene calls are TRBV7-7 and TRBJ2-5, with D uncertain. Per germline, CDR1 SSHAT and CDR2 FNYEAQ (reference sequence). The V end lost 4 bases, the J end lost 0 bases, and 12 bases lay between the germline ends. This CDR3 region has 15 residues. CDR3 sequence: CASSSTNSYQETQYF. The CDR3 bases are TGTGCCAGCAGCTCTACCAACTCGTACCAAGAGACCCAGTACTTC.

The sample holds a few counts of this clone. The chain links TRBV4-2 to TRBJ2-1, with 7 nucleotides matching TRBD2. V lost 2 bases and J lost 8; bases outside the gene matches: 6. This CDR3 is 14 amino acids long. CDR1 LGHNA and CDR2 YNFKEQ come from the germline V gene. The CDR3 DNA is TGTGCCAGCAGCCAATCGGGCGGGAGTGATGAGCAGTTCTTC. Translation gives CASSQSGGSDEQFF.

This chain joins TRBV7-3 and TRBJ2-5; TRBD1 is a possible D gene (6 bases). The V end was cut by 5 bases, the J end by 5 bases, with 18 bases between. The CDR3 is 15 amino acids. Germline V lookup: CDR1 SGHTA, CDR2 FQGTGA. CDR3 nucleotide sequence: TGTGCCAGCAGCGCAAGAGGGGGTGAGGTGGAGACCCAGTACTTC. The encoded protein is CASSARGGEVETQYF.

V usage is TRBV3-1 (or the pseudogene TRBV3-2) and J usage is TRBJ1-2; D may be TRBD1 (5 bases). This CDR3 has 13 residues. Germline lookup yields CDR1 LGHDT and CDR2 YNNKEL (reference sequence). Trimming removed 4 bases at V and 8 bases at J, with 14 bases between. In DNA, the CDR3 is TGTGCCAGCAGCCGACAGCGCCACGGGGGCTACACCTTC. This translates into CASSRQRHGGYTF.

CDR3 amino acids: CASSYRSGRPYEQYF. The CDR3, as DNA: TGTGCCAGCAGTTACCGTAGCGGGAGACCCTACGAGCAGTACTTC. V gene TRBV6-2 or TRBV6-3 combines with J gene TRBJ2-7; 9 bases line up with TRBD2. Trimming removed 2 bases from V and 2 bases from J; junction bases left unmatched: 4. Germline V gene data show CDR1 as MNHEY and CDR2 as SVGEGT. The CDR3 consists of 15 residues.

The sample holds one count of this clone. The chain links TRBV5-1 to TRBJ1-1, with a possible D match to TRBD1 (6 bases). The V gene lost 4 bases and the J gene lost 1 base, with 14 bases spanning the gap. The CDR3 spans 15 residues. Germline V gene lookup returns CDR1 SGHRS and CDR2 YFSETQ. Here the CDR3 reads CASSLVGAGNTEAFF. CDR3 bases: TGCGCCAGCAGCCTGGTGGGGGCAGGGAACACTGAAGCTTTCTTT.

The chain has TRBV5-1 and TRBJ2-7; 7 bases fit TRBD2. Trimming removed 0 bases from V and 3 bases from J; junction bases left unmatched: 12. From germline, CDR1 is SGHRS and CDR2 YFSETQ. The CDR3 extends over 17 amino acids. The CDR3: CASSLGLVYREDYEQYF. CDR3 sequence (DNA): TGCGCCAGCAGCTTGGGTCTCGTGTACCGGGAGGACTACGAGCAGTACTTC.

This chain uses TRBV16 with TRBJ1-4; D perhaps matches TRBD1 (5 bases). CDR3 size: 18 residues. With 1 base removed from V and 0 bases from J, the gap between germline ends came to 15 bases. Germline V gives CDR1 KGHSY, CDR2 FQNENV. The CDR3 bases are TGTGCCAGCAGCCAATGGGACTCCGGGTCGGCAACTAATGAAAAACTGTTTTTT. Its protein product is CASSQWDSGSATNEKLFF.

V is TRBV11-3 and J is TRBJ2-2; perhaps TRBD1 as D (5 bases). The CDR3 consists of 16 residues. Trimming took 0 bases from V and 6 from J, leaving 14 bases between them. Germline CDR1 reads SGHNT; CDR2 reads YENEEA. CDR3 DNA: TGTGCCAGCAGCTTAGATTCAGGGAAGTGGGCCGGGGAGCTGTTTTTT. Its protein product is CASSLDSGKWAGELFF.

The genes are TRBV28 and TRBJ2-7, with 9 bases identical to TRBD2. V trimming: 8 bases; J trimming: 7 bases; junction bases outside the gene matches: 18. Germline assignment: CDR1 MDHEN and CDR2 SYDVKM. The CDR3 length is 16 residues. The CDR3 reads CASSPATSGPVGEQYF. The CDR3 bases are TGTGCCAGCTCTCCCGCGACTAGCGGACCCGTTGGGGAGCAGTACTTC.

The V and J genes are TRBV6-1 and TRBJ1-6, with 7 bases identical to TRBD1. The V gene end was trimmed by 3 bases and the J gene end by 7 bases; junction bases not matched to a gene: 12. Looked up from germline, CDR1 is MNHNS and CDR2 is SASEGT. This CDR3 comprises 17 residues. The CDR3 coding sequence is TGTGCCAGCAGTGACCCGGGACAGTTAGTACCGAATTCACCCCTCCACTTT. Its protein is CASSDPGQLVPNSPLHF.

The V and J genes are TRBV24-1 and TRBJ1-2, with TRBD1 identical over 7 bases. Trimming at V came to 8 bases and at J to 8 bases, leaving 10 bases not matched to a gene. The CDR3 length is 13 residues. Per germline, CDR1 KGHDR and CDR2 SFDVKD. CDR3 nucleotide sequence: TGTGCCACCAAAAAAGGGACAGTAGGCGGCTACACCTTC. Translation gives CATKKGTVGGYTF.

The genes are TRBV19 and TRBJ1-6, with D possibly matching TRBD1 (6 bases). CDR1 and CDR2 from the germline V gene are LNHDA and SQIVND (reference sequence). This CDR3 contains 15 residues. Trimming removed 5 bases from V and 5 bases from J, with 13 bases in between. In DNA, the CDR3 is TGTGCCAGTAGTGAGACAGGAGGAAATAATTCACCCCTCCACTTT. Translation gives CASSETGGNNSPLHF.

The V gene is TRBV5-8, the J gene TRBJ2-5; 9 positions match TRBD2. V shed 2 bases, J shed 3 bases, and the junction held 5 bases outside the gene matches. The CDR3 totals 15 residues. Germline-derived CDR1 and CDR2 are SGHTS and YDEGEE. CDR3 in DNA: TGTGCCAGCAGCTTTAGCGGGGGCCAAGAAGAGACCCAGTACTTC. This codes for CASSFSGGQEETQYF.

This clone was counted a single time. The V gene is TRBV2, the J gene TRBJ1-5; D call uncertain. The CDR3 is 16 residues long. Germline V gene sequence: CDR1 SNHLY, CDR2 FYNNEI. The ends were cut back, 1 base at V and 2 bases at J, with 12 bases in the middle. CDR3 sequence (DNA): TGTGCCAGCAGTGAAGGGCCACAAGGAGGCAATCAGCCCCAGCATTTT. This encodes CASSEGPQGGNQPQHF.

The V gene is TRBV7-6, the J gene TRBJ2-7, with TRBD2 matching 10 bases. In germline, CDR1 is SGHVS, CDR2 FNYEAQ. The V gene end was trimmed by 5 bases and the J gene end by 7 bases; junction bases not matched to a gene: 2. The CDR3 contains 12 residues. The CDR3 sequence: CASSRTSGEQYF. The DNA of the CDR3 is TGTGCCAGCAGCCGGACTAGCGGTGAGCAGTACTTC.

The chain recombines TRBV4-2 with TRBJ2-5; TRBD1 aligns across 9 bases. Trimming at V came to 4 bases and at J to 5 bases, leaving 5 bases not matched to a gene. Germline lookup yields CDR1 LGHNA and CDR2 YNFKEQ. This CDR3 is built from 14 residues. The DNA for the CDR3 is TGTGCCAGCAGCCCTGGGACAGGGACGGAGACCCAGTACTTC. Protein sequence: CASSPGTGTETQYF.

The chain is built from TRBV29-1 and TRBJ2-7; TRBD1 aligns across 8 bases. The CDR3 consists of 13 residues. V was pared by 3 bases and J by 5 bases, with 6 bases of the junction left unmatched. In germline, CDR1 is SQVTM, CDR2 ANQGSEA. CDR3 coding DNA: TGCAGCGTTGAGACTGACAGGGGTAACGAGCAGTACTTC. Its translation: CSVETDRGNEQYF.

Concerning this clone itself: This sample also contains other DNA sequences that code for the same CDR3. This sequence joins TRBV5-4 and TRBJ2-2; 9 bases map to TRBD2. Germline CDR1 is SGHNT and CDR2 is YYREEE (reference sequence). This CDR3 has 17 residues. With 4 bases clipped from V and 0 bases from J, the junction kept 7 bases outside the gene matches. CDR3 protein: CASSRGAGGANTGELFF. DNA of the CDR3: TGTGCCAGCAGCCGGGGGGCGGGGGGGGCGAACACCGGGGAGCTGTTTTTT.

This chain joins TRBV12-3 or TRBV12-4 and TRBJ2-5, with D perhaps matching TRBD1 (6 bases). The CDR3 is 13 residues long. The V end was cut by 4 bases, the J end by 5 bases, with 11 bases between. CDR3 protein: CASSSDRRETQYF. The CDR3 DNA is TGTGCCAGCAGTTCTGACAGGAGGGAGACCCAGTACTTC.

The gene calls are TRBV2 and TRBJ1-2, with D perhaps TRBD1 (6 bases). The germline gives CDR1 SNHLY, CDR2 FYNNEI. This CDR3 comprises 12 residues. The V end was cut by 5 bases, the J end by 5 bases, with 9 bases between. The CDR3, as DNA: TGTGCCAGCAGTTCGCAGGGGTATGGCTACACCTTC. This gives the protein CASSSQGYGYTF.

The rearrangement joins TRBV18 to TRBJ2-5; no clear D. V was cut by 6 bases and J by 5 bases, with 16 bases left in between. The CDR3 is 14 amino acids. Germline-derived CDR1 and CDR2 are KGHSH and LQKENI. The CDR3 loop is CASSRENQMETQYF. The CDR3 coding sequence is TGTGCCAGCTCCCGAGAGAACCAAATGGAGACCCAGTACTTC. Looking up the rest from reference TRBV18 and TRBJ2-5 gives the full variable domain: NAGVMQNPRHLVRRRGQEARLRCSPMKGHSHVYWYRQLPEEGLKFMVYLQKENIIDESGMPKERFSAEFPKEGPSILRIQQVVRGDSAAYFCASSRENQMETQYFGPGTRLLVL.

This rearrangement joins TRBV5-1 to TRBJ2-1; 8 nucleotides agree with TRBD1. The CDR3 covers 16 residues. From germline, CDR1 is SGHRS and CDR2 YFSETQ. V gave up 2 bases and J gave up 0 bases; unmatched junction bases: 4. The CDR3 reads CASSFRTGNSYNEQFF. Written as DNA, the CDR3 is TGCGCCAGCAGCTTTAGGACAGGGAACTCCTACAATGAGCAGTTCTTC.

The chain is built from TRBV27 and TRBJ2-7; TRBD2 aligns across 11 bases. This CDR3 is 16 amino acids long. Germline CDR1 reads MNHEY; CDR2 reads SMNVEV (reference sequence). J gave up 0 bases and V 5 bases, and 6 bases lay outside the gene matches. DNA for the CDR3: TGTGCCAGCAGTCCCTCTAGCGGGAGGCTCTCCTACGAGCAGTACTTC. Its translation: CASSPSSGRLSYEQYF.

CDR3 in amino acids: CASSDEGHPNQPQHF. CDR3 coding DNA: TGTGCCAGCAGTGACGAAGGACACCCCAATCAGCCCCAGCATTTT. J is TRBJ1-5 and V is TRBV6-4; D is possibly TRBD1 (5 bases). Germline lookup yields CDR1 MRHNA and CDR2 SNTAGT. CDR3 length: 15 amino acids. The V end was cut by 2 bases, the J end by 3 bases, with 11 bases between.

The chain employs TRBV7-3 and TRBJ2-2; 8 bases line up with TRBD1. Germline-derived CDR1 and CDR2 are SGHTA and FQGTGA. J was trimmed by 2 bases and V by 5 bases; bases with no gene match: 4. This CDR3 has 15 residues. DNA for the CDR3: TGTGCCAGCAGCGCGGGACAGGCAAACACCGGGGAGCTGTTTTTT. Amino acid sequence: CASSAGQANTGELFF. Based on the CDR3 plus reference TRBV7-3 and TRBJ2-2, the full variable domain is GAGVSQTPSNKVTEKGKYVELRCDPISGHTALYWYRQSLGQGPEFLIYFQGTGAADDSGLPNDRFFAVRPEGSVSTLKIQRTERGDSAVYLCASSAGQANTGELFFGEGSRLTVL.

V is TRBV5-6 and J is TRBJ2-1; 7 nucleotides match TRBD2. V trimming: 4 bases; J trimming: 4 bases; junction bases outside the gene matches: 8. There are 15 residues in the CDR3. Germline CDR1 reads SGHDT; CDR2 reads YYEEEE. The CDR3 here is CASSNPGLLYNEQFF. DNA of the CDR3: TGTGCCAGCAGCAACCCGGGACTACTGTACAATGAGCAGTTCTTC.

DNA of the CDR3: TGTGCCAGCAGCGAGGGTTACGATACGCAGTATTTT. Protein: CASSEGYDTQYF. The chain uses TRBV7-2 and TRBJ2-3; possibly TRBD2 for D (5 bases). Germline CDR1 and CDR2: SGHTA and FQGNSA. This CDR3 is 12 amino acids long. Trimming stripped 5 bases from V and 6 bases from J, with 9 bases between.

This clone was observed a single time. The chain combines TRBV16 with TRBJ2-5; 8 bases are a match to TRBD2. The CDR3 is 16 residues long. Germline V gene sequence: CDR1 KGHSY, CDR2 FQNENV. The V gene end was trimmed by 0 bases and the J gene end by 2 bases; junction bases not matched to a gene: 5. In nucleotides, the CDR3 is TGTGCCAGCAGCCAATCTAGCGGGGAATTACAAGAGACCCAGTACTTC. Its translation is CASSQSSGELQETQYF.